This entry lists 19 T cell receptor beta chains sequenced from one sample in a study of Ad26.COV2.S vaccination and SARS-CoV-2 variants. The data were produced by immunoSEQ multiplex PCR, yet TCRdb's version contains in-frame clones alone and is incomplete. The repertoire holds about 97,000 clones, with roughly 75% as singletons. The specimen comprised peripheral blood, sampled after recovery from COVID-19. The receptors were sampled from a human donor who had recovered from COVID-19.

The gene calls are TRBV24-1 and TRBJ1-1; 8 bases agree with TRBD1. The CDR3 is made up of 13 amino acids. Trimming took 5 bases from V and 4 from J; bases not matched to a gene: 2. Germline V gives CDR1 KGHDR, CDR2 SFDVKD. Written as DNA, the CDR3 is TGTGCCACCAGTGCCACAGGGGGCACTGAAGCTTTCTTT. Protein sequence: CATSATGGTEAFF.

The chain uses TRBV5-4 and TRBJ2-1; 8 bases line up with TRBD1. Germline assignment: CDR1 SGHNT and CDR2 YYREEE (reference sequence). This CDR3 has 13 amino acids. After removal of 4 bases from V and 6 bases from J, the junction contained 3 bases not matched to a gene. The CDR3 bases are TGTGCCAGCAGCGTGGACAGGGCCAATGAGCAGTTCTTC. Protein sequence: CASSVDRANEQFF.

The sample holds a few counts of this clone. This chain uses TRBV19 with TRBJ2-5, with D possibly TRBD1 on 6 matching bases. CDR1 is LNHDA and CDR2 is SQIVND in the germline V gene (reference sequence). V dropped 2 bases and J dropped 4 bases, with 11 bases sitting between them. The CDR3 is made up of 14 amino acids. The CDR3 region has the DNA TGTGCCAGTAGTATAACAGGGATCAGAGAGACCCAGTACTTC. Its protein is CASSITGIRETQYF.

V is TRBV28 and J is TRBJ2-7; TRBD2 aligns across 10 bases. J lost 0 bases, V lost 8 bases, and 7 bases had no gene match. Germline CDR1 reads MDHEN; CDR2 reads SYDVKM. The CDR3 extends over 15 amino acids. In DNA form, the CDR3 reads TGTGCCAGCGGCTCCCCTAGCGGGGGCTCCTACGAGCAGTACTTC. Translation: CASGSPSGGSYEQYF. Full variable domain (rest looked up from reference TRBV28 and TRBJ2-7): DVKVTQSSRYLVKRTGEKVFLECVQDMDHENMFWYRQDPGLGLRLIYFSYDVKMKEKGDIPEGYSVSREKKERFSLILESASTNQTSMYLCASGSPSGGSYEQYFGPGTRLTVT.

The gene calls are TRBV5-5 and TRBJ2-3, with TRBD2 matching over 8 bases. Germline V gene data show CDR1 as SGHKS and CDR2 as YYEKEE (reference sequence). The junction had 10 bases not matched to a gene; V was cut back by 5 bases and J by 2 bases. There are 16 residues in the CDR3. The CDR3 loop is CASRILAGPSTDTQYF. For the CDR3, the DNA is TGTGCCAGCAGGATCTTAGCGGGGCCCTCCACAGATACGCAGTATTTT.

This clone was observed a handful of times. V usage is TRBV7-9 and J usage is TRBJ2-2; TRBD2 is a possible D gene (5 bases). Trimming removed 4 bases from V and 0 bases from J, with 12 bases in between. The CDR3 sequence is 16 residues long. The germline V gene has CDR1 SEHNR and CDR2 FQNEAQ (reference sequence). The CDR3 protein is CASSSGLLPNTGELFF. CDR3 nucleotides: TGTGCCAGCAGCTCCGGACTGTTACCGAACACCGGGGAGCTGTTTTTT.

This clone was picked up a small number of times. The chain carries TRBV14 and TRBJ2-7, with a tentative D call TRBD1 (6 bases). Germline-derived CDR1 and CDR2 are SGHDN and FVKESK. The CDR3 extends over 15 amino acids. The V gene lost 2 bases and the J gene lost 0 bases, with 11 bases spanning the gap. The CDR3 sequence: CASSQMGAGSYEQYF. CDR3 DNA: TGTGCCAGCAGCCAAATGGGGGCAGGCTCCTACGAGCAGTACTTC. Full variable domain (missing parts from reference TRBV14 and TRBJ2-7): EAGVTQFPSHSVIEKGQTVTLRCDPISGHDNLYWYRRVMGKEIKFLLHFVKESKQDESGMPNNRFLAERTGGTYSTLKVQPAELEDSGVYFCASSQMGAGSYEQYFGPGTRLTVT.

The chain employs TRBV28 and TRBJ1-2; 12 bases align to TRBD1. With V trimmed by 3 bases and J by 8 bases, 10 bases remained unmatched. The CDR3 runs to 16 residues. Germline-derived CDR1 and CDR2 are MDHEN and SYDVKM. CDR3 nucleotide sequence: TGTGCCAGCAGTTTTACCGGGACAGGGGGCGCGAAGGGCTACACCTTC. Translation: CASSFTGTGGAKGYTF.

The chain joins TRBV6-6 to TRBJ1-3; D is perhaps TRBD1 (5 bases). The CDR3 length is 14 residues. Trimming removed 4 bases at V and 0 bases at J, with 7 bases between. Germline CDR1 is MNHNY and CDR2 is SVGAGI (reference sequence). CDR3 amino acids: CASSSGHSGNTIYF. The CDR3 DNA sequence: TGTGCCAGCAGTTCAGGGCACTCTGGAAACACCATATATTTT.

V usage is TRBV6-2 or TRBV6-3 and J usage is TRBJ2-7, with 11 bases matching TRBD2. The CDR3 is made up of 17 amino acids. V lost 0 bases, J lost 2 bases, and 6 bases stayed unmatched. From germline, CDR1 is MNHEY and CDR2 SVGEGT. The CDR3 DNA follows: TGTGCCAGCAGTTACTCGCCTAGCGGGGGGTTGACCTACGAGCAGTACTTC. Its protein product is CASSYSPSGGLTYEQYF.

V and J are TRBV12-3 or TRBV12-4 and TRBJ2-2; TRBD2 is a possible D gene (6 bases). With 11 bases removed from V and 4 bases from J, the gap between germline ends came to 11 bases. The CDR3 runs to 12 residues. The CDR3 bases are TGTGCCGGGAGGACTGTCACCGGGGAGCTGTTTTTT. This translates into CAGRTVTGELFF.

The chain has TRBV28 and TRBJ1-1; 7 bases fit TRBD1. With 4 bases clipped from V and 3 bases from J, the junction kept 8 bases outside the gene matches. The germline CDR1 and CDR2 sequences are MDHEN and SYDVKM. The CDR3 covers 15 residues. The CDR3 bases are TGTGCCAGCAGTTCAAGGGACAGTGTGTACACTGAAGCTTTCTTT. This codes for CASSSRDSVYTEAFF. The full variable domain, completed using reference TRBV28 and TRBJ1-1, is DVKVTQSSRYLVKRTGEKVFLECVQDMDHENMFWYRQDPGLGLRLIYFSYDVKMKEKGDIPEGYSVSREKKERFSLILESASTNQTSMYLCASSSRDSVYTEAFFGQGTRLTVV.

The chain carries TRBV2 and TRBJ1-4, with a tentative D call TRBD1 (6 bases). CDR1 and CDR2 from the germline V gene are SNHLY and FYNNEI. This CDR3 contains 13 residues. V lost 6 bases and J lost 10, with 15 bases in between. The CDR3 is CASRTTGSVKLFF. The CDR3 DNA is TGTGCCAGCAGAACGACAGGCTCCGTAAAACTGTTTTTT.

This clone was detected only once. The rearrangement uses TRBV28 and TRBJ1-5; 7 bases line up with TRBD1. CDR1 and CDR2 (germline): MDHEN, SYDVKM. V shed 5 bases and J 0 bases; nucleotides not matched to a gene: 7. The CDR3 covers 16 residues. DNA of the CDR3: TGTGCCAGCAGTCCTCGACAGGGAAATAGCAATCAGCCCCAGCATTTT. Residues: CASSPRQGNSNQPQHF. Looking up the rest from reference TRBV28 and TRBJ1-5 gives the full variable domain: DVKVTQSSRYLVKRTGEKVFLECVQDMDHENMFWYRQDPGLGLRLIYFSYDVKMKEKGDIPEGYSVSREKKERFSLILESASTNQTSMYLCASSPRQGNSNQPQHFGDGTRLSIL.

The chain couples TRBV5-1 to TRBJ1-1, with 11 bases lining up with TRBD1. The V gene's germline CDR1 is SGHRS and CDR2 YFSETQ. The CDR3 has 14 residues. The ends lost 3 bases at V and 6 bases at J; junction bases unmatched: 4. The CDR3 protein is CASSWDRGDAEAFF. The CDR3 nucleotides read TGCGCCAGCAGCTGGGACAGGGGGGACGCTGAAGCTTTCTTT.

This chain links TRBV10-1 with TRBJ2-1; the match to TRBD2 covers 11 bases. Germline trimming cut 2 bases from V and 3 bases from J; bases unmatched to any gene: 3. This CDR3 region has 16 residues. CDR1 WNHNN and CDR2 SYGVQD come from the germline V gene (reference sequence). The CDR3 sequence: CASSEGLAGGYNEQFF. The DNA for the CDR3 is TGCGCCAGCAGTGAGGGGCTAGCGGGGGGCTACAATGAGCAGTTCTTC.

The chain joins TRBV5-6 to TRBJ1-5; D not certain. The ends were cut back, 0 bases at V and 7 bases at J, with 11 bases in the middle. The germline V gene encodes CDR1 SGHDT and CDR2 YYEEEE. The CDR3 is made up of 14 amino acids. The CDR3 is CASSLGLGDQPQHF. As DNA, the CDR3 is TGTGCCAGCAGCTTGGGATTGGGTGACCAGCCCCAGCATTTT. The full variable domain, in which reference TRBV5-6 and TRBJ1-5 provide the parts outside the CDR3, is DAGVTQSPTHLIKTRGQQVTLRCSPKSGHDTVSWYQQALGQGPQFIFQYYEEEERQRGNFPDRFSGHQFPNYSSELNVNALLLGDSALYLCASSLGLGDQPQHFGDGTRLSIL.

This clone turned up a few times. This chain joins TRBV11-2 and TRBJ1-2; the match to TRBD1 covers 7 bases. This CDR3 spans 16 amino acids. CDR1 SGHAT and CDR2 FQNNGV come from the germline V gene. V lost 5 bases and J lost 1; bases outside the gene matches: 10. As DNA, the CDR3 is TGTGCCAGCAGCGAGAACCCGACAGGGTTTAACTATGGCTACACCTTC. Protein: CASSENPTGFNYGYTF.

V gene TRBV5-1 combines with J gene TRBJ2-7; 8 bases align to TRBD1. Germline-derived CDR1 and CDR2 are SGHRS and YFSETQ. V dropped 0 bases and J dropped 5; count of bases not matched to a gene: 7. This CDR3 has 15 amino acids. The CDR3 reads CASSLGDRGYDEQYF. The CDR3 DNA sequence: TGCGCCAGCAGCTTGGGAGACAGGGGTTACGACGAGCAGTACTTC.